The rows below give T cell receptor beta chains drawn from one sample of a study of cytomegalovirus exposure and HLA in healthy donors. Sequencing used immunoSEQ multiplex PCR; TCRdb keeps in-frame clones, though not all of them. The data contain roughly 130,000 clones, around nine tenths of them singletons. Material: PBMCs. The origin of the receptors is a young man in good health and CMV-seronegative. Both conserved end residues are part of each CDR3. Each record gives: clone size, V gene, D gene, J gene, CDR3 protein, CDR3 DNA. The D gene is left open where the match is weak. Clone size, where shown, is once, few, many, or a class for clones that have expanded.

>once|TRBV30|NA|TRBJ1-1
CAWSESGTEAFF
TGTGCCTGGAGTGAATCGGGCACTGAAGCTTTCTTT
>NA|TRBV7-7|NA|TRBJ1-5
CASSLGLNQPQHF
TGTGCCAGCAGCTTAGGACTTAATCAGCCCCAGCATTTT
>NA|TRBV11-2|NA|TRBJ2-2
CASSLDGENTGELFF
TGTGCCAGCAGCTTAGACGGGGAAAACACCGGGGAGCTGTTTTTT
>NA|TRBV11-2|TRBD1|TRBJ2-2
CASSASPRDRVNTGELFF
TGTGCCAGCAGCGCAAGCCCCCGGGACAGGGTAAACACCGGGGAGCTGTTTTTT
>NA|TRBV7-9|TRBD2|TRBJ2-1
CASSPLAGGRVDEQFF
TGTGCCAGCAGCCCCCTAGCGGGAGGACGGGTCGATGAGCAGTTCTTC
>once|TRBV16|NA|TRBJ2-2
CASSQFLASGELFF
TGTGCCAGCAGCCAATTTCTAGCTTCCGGGGAGCTGTTTTTT
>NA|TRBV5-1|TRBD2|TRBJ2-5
CASSSLAGGQETQYF
TGCGCCAGCAGCTCTTTAGCGGGAGGCCAAGAGACCCAGTACTTC
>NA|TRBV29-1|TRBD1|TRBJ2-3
CSVGETGTDTQYF
TGCAGCGTTGGGGAGACAGGGACAGATACGCAGTATTTT
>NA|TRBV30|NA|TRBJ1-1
CAWSVLNTEAFF
TGTGCCTGGAGTGTCTTGAACACTGAAGCTTTCTTT
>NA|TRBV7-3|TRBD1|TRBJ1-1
CASSLERQGKAFF
TGTGCCAGCAGCTTGGAACGACAGGGGAAAGCTTTCTTT
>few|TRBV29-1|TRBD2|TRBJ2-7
CSVDASGSYEQYF
TGCAGCGTTGATGCGAGCGGGAGCTACGAGCAGTACTTC
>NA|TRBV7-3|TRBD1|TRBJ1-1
CASSSNPGGTEAFF
TGTGCCAGCAGCTCGAACCCAGGGGGGACTGAAGCTTTCTTT
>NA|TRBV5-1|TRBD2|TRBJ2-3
CASSAGLADTDTQYF
TGCGCCAGCAGCGCCGGACTAGCGGACACAGATACGCAGTATTTT
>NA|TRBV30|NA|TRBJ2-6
CAWSVRWQTTRSGANVLTF
TGTGCCTGGAGTGTACGTTGGCAGACAACCCGCTCTGGGGCCAACGTCCTGACTTTC
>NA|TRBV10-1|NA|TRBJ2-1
CASSGSGLDNEQFF
TGCGCCAGCAGTGGCTCAGGACTGGACAATGAGCAGTTCTTC
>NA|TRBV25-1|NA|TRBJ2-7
CASSPGGPRGEQYF
TGTGCCAGCAGCCCAGGGGGGCCTAGAGGGGAGCAGTACTTC
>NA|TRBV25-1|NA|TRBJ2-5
CASTRGGQTQYF
TGTGCCAGCACCCGAGGAGGTCAGACCCAGTACTTC
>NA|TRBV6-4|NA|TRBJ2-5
CASSEGQGRQETQYF
TGTGCCAGCAGTGAAGGGCAGGGGCGCCAAGAGACCCAGTACTTC
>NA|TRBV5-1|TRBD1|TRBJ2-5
CASSSSNRGSLETQYF
TGCGCCAGCAGCTCATCCAACAGGGGGTCGTTAGAGACCCAGTACTTC
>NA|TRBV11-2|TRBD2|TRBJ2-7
CASSEPGLGAYEQYF
TGTGCCAGCAGCGAACCGGGACTAGGGGCCTACGAGCAGTACTTC
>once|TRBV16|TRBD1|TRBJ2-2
CASSQSGGTGNTGELFF
TGTGCCAGCAGCCAATCAGGAGGGACAGGAAACACCGGGGAGCTGTTTTTT
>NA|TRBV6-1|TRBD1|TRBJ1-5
CASRTLGTGGTPQHF
TGTGCCAGCAGGACGCTGGGGACAGGGGGGACGCCCCAGCATTTT
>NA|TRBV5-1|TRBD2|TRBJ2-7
CASSLLAGASYEQYF
TGCGCCAGCAGCTTGCTAGCGGGAGCCTCCTACGAGCAGTACTTC
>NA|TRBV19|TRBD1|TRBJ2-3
CASERTGGARAQYF
TGTGCCAGTGAGAGGACAGGGGGCGCTAGGGCCCAGTATTTT
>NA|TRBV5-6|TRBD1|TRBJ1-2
CASSLGRGHGYTF
TGTGCCAGCAGCTTGGGCAGGGGGCATGGCTACACCTTC
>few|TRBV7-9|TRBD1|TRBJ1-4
CASSRTGEQEKLFF
TGTGCCAGCAGCAGGACAGGGGAGCAGGAAAAACTGTTTTTT
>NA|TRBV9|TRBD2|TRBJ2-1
CASSVEGLAGYNEQFF
TGTGCCAGCAGCGTAGAAGGACTAGCGGGCTACAATGAGCAGTTCTTC
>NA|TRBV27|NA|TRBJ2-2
CASSPHSAGVGELFF
TGTGCCAGCAGTCCCCACTCGGCGGGCGTCGGGGAGCTGTTTTTT
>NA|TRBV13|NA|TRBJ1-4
CASSFRTATNEKLFF
TGTGCCAGCAGCTTTCGGACAGCAACTAATGAAAAACTGTTTTTT
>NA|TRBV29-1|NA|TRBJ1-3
CSVVGDRPGNTIYF
TGCAGCGTTGTGGGTGACAGGCCTGGAAACACCATATATTTT
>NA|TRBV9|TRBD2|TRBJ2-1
CASSPRASGGAYNEQFF
TGTGCCAGCAGCCCAAGGGCTAGCGGAGGGGCGTACAATGAGCAGTTCTTC
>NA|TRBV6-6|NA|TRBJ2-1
CASKGARSYNEQFF
TGTGCCAGCAAAGGGGCGAGGTCCTACAATGAGCAGTTCTTC
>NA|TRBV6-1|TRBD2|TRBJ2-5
CASSVGGFPETQYF
TGTGCCAGCAGTGTCGGGGGGTTTCCCGAGACCCAGTACTTC
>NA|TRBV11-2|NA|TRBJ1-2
CASSFSTLQGYTF
TGTGCCAGCAGCTTTAGTACCTTACAGGGCTACACCTTC
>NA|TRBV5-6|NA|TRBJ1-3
CASSLDLSYSLSSGNTIYF
TGTGCCAGCAGCTTGGATCTCTCGTACAGCCTCAGCTCTGGAAACACCATATATTTT
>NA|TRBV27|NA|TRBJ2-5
CASSYRVQETQYF
TGTGCCAGCAGTTACAGGGTCCAAGAGACCCAGTACTTC
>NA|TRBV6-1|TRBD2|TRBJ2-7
CASRGLAGRYEQYF
TGTGCCAGCAGGGGACTAGCGGGAAGGTACGAGCAGTACTTC
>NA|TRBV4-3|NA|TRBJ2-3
CASSQATTDTQYF
TGCGCCAGCAGCCAAGCTACCACAGATACGCAGTATTTT
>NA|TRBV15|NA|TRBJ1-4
CATSTLGEQGGGEKLFF
TGTGCCACCAGCACACTAGGGGAACAGGGCGGAGGTGAAAAACTGTTTTTT
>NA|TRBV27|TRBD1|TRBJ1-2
CASSFMAGGENYGYTF
TGTGCCAGCAGTTTTATGGCAGGGGGCGAAAACTATGGCTACACCTTC
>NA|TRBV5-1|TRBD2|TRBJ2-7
CASSTVAGTSNYEQYF
TGCGCCAGCAGCACTGTAGCGGGAACTTCCAACTACGAGCAGTACTTC
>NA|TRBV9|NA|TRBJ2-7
CASSEHYEQYF
TGTGCCAGCAGCGAACACTACGAGCAGTACTTC